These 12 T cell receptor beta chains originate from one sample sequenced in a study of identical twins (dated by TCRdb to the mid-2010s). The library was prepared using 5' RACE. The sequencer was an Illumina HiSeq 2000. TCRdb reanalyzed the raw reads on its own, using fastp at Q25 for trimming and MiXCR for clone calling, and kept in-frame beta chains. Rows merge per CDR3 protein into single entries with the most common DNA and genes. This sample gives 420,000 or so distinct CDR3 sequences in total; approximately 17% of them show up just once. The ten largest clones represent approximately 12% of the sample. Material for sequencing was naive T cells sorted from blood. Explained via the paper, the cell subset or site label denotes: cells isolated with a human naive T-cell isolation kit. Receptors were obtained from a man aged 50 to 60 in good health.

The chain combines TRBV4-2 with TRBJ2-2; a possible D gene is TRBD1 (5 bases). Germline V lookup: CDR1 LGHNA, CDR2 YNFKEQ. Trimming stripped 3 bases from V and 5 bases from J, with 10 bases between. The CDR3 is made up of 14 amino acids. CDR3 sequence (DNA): TGTGCCAGCAGCCATACGACAGTGACCGGGGAGCTGTTTTTT. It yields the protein CASSHTTVTGELFF.

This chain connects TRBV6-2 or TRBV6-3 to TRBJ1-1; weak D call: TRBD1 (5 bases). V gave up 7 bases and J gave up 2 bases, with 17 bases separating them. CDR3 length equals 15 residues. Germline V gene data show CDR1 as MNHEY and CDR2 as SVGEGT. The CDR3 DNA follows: TGTGCCAGCACCCCCGCGGGGGACTTAAACACTGAAGCTTTCTTT. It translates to CASTPAGDLNTEAFF.

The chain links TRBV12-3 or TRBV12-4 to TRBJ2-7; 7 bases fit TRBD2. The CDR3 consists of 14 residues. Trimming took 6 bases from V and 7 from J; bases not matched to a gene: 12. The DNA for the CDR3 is TGTGCCAGCAGACAGTCCTTGGGGGGGTGGGAGCAGTACTTC. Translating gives CASRQSLGGWEQYF.

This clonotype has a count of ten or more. This CDR3 is CASSRGLAGGSWQETQYF. The CDR3 DNA sequence: TGCGCCAGCAGCCGAGGACTAGCGGGAGGCTCGTGGCAAGAGACCCAGTACTTC. The rearrangement links TRBV5-1 to TRBJ2-5; the match to TRBD2 covers 14 bases. This CDR3 contains 18 residues. Germline V gene lookup returns CDR1 SGHRS and CDR2 YFSETQ. The V gene end was trimmed by 4 bases and the J gene end by 2 bases; junction bases not matched to a gene: 10.

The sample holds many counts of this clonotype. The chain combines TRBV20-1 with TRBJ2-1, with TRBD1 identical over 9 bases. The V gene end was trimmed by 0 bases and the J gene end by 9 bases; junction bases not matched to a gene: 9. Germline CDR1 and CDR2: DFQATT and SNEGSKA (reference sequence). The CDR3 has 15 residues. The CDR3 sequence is CSARDQQGATPEQFF. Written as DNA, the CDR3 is TGCAGTGCTAGAGATCAACAGGGGGCTACACCTGAGCAGTTCTTC.

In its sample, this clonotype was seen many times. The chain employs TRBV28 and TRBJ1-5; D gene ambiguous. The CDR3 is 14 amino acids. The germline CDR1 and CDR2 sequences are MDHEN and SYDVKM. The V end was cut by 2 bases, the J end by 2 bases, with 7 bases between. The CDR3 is CASSLPVRNQPQHF. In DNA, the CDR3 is TGTGCCAGCAGTTTACCAGTACGCAATCAGCCCCAGCATTTT.

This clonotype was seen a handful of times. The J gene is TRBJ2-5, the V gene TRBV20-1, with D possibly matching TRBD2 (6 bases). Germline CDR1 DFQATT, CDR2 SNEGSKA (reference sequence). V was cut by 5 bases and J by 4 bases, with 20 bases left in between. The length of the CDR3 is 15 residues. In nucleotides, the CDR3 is TGCAGTGCTCGGGCGCCGGGAGATATGTTAGAGACCCAGTACTTC. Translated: CSARAPGDMLETQYF.

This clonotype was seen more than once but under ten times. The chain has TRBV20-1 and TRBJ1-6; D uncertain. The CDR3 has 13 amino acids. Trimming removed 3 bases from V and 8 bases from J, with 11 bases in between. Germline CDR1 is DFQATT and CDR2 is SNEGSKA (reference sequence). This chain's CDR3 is CSASSGSYSPLHF. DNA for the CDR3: TGCAGTGCTAGTTCGGGGAGTTATTCACCCCTCCACTTT.

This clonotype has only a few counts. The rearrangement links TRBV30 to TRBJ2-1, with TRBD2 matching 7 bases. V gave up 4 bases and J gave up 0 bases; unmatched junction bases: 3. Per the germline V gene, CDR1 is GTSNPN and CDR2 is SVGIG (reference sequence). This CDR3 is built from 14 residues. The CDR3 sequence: CAWTRGTSYNEQFF. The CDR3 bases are TGTGCCTGGACGCGGGGGACCTCCTACAATGAGCAGTTCTTC.

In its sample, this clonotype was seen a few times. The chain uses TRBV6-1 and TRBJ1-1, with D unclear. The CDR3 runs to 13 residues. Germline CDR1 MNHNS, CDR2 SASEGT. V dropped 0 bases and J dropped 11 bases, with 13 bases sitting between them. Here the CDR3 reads CASSEALRTRAFF. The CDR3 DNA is TGTGCCAGCAGTGAAGCGCTTCGAACCAGGGCTTTCTTT.

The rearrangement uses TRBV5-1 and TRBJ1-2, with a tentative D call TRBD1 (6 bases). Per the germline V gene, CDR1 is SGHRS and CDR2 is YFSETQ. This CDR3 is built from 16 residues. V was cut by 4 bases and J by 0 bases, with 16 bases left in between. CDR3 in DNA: TGCGCCAGCAGCCCTTTTTCAGGGGTTACTAACTATGGCTACACCTTC. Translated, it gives CASSPFSGVTNYGYTF.

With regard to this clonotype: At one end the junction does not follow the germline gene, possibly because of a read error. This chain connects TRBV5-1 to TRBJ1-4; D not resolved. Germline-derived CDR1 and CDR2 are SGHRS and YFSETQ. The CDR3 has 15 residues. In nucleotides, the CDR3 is TGCACCAGCAGCTTGGGAGTCGGGACTAATGAAAAACTGTTTTTT. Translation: CTSSLGVGTNEKLFF.